What follows are 13 T cell receptor beta chains derived from one specimen sequenced in a study of blood T cell repertoires in COVID-19. Using immunoSEQ multiplex PCR, the repertoire was profiled, and TCRdb retains in-frame clones only, with some absent. The data hold roughly 180,000 clones, with 70% to 85% observed a single time. The sample was peripheral blood. These TCRs come from a human donor in a cohort sampled during active COVID-19.

The chain uses TRBV5-4 and TRBJ1-2; 8 positions match TRBD1. The length of the CDR3 is 15 residues. V was pared by 0 bases and J by 4 bases, with 5 bases of the junction left unmatched. Germline values: CDR1 SGHNT, CDR2 YYREEE (reference sequence). The CDR3 sequence is CASSLVGRGLYGYTF. CDR3 DNA sequence: TGTGCCAGCAGCTTGGTTGGCAGGGGGCTCTATGGCTACACCTTC.

This sequence joins TRBV5-1 and TRBJ1-4, with D possibly matching TRBD1 (6 bases). Trimming stripped 4 bases from V and 5 bases from J, with 9 bases between. Germline CDR1 is SGHRS and CDR2 is YFSETQ. The CDR3 length is 13 residues. Here the CDR3 reads CASSGTGNEKLFF. The CDR3 nucleotides are TGCGCCAGCAGCGGAACAGGGAATGAAAAACTGTTTTTT.

V is TRBV6-5 and J is TRBJ2-3, with 7 bases matching TRBD2. From germline, CDR1 is MNHEY and CDR2 SVGAGI. The CDR3 is made up of 13 amino acids. The ends lost 5 bases at V and 13 bases at J; junction bases unmatched: 12. CDR3 DNA sequence: TGTGCCAGCAGTATGAGAAGGGACTATGAGAAGTATTTT. Translated, it gives CASSMRRDYEKYF.

The chain links TRBV27 to TRBJ2-7; no clear D gene. The CDR3 is made up of 15 amino acids. With 2 bases removed from V and 2 bases from J, the gap between germline ends came to 13 bases. Germline assignment: CDR1 MNHEY and CDR2 SMNVEV (reference sequence). This chain's CDR3 is CASSLVATSTYEQYF. In DNA form, the CDR3 reads TGTGCCAGCAGTTTAGTTGCGACTTCAACCTACGAGCAGTACTTC.

V and J are TRBV13 and TRBJ2-7; no reliable D call. The CDR3 is 13 residues long. Between the trimmed V and J ends, which lost 4 bases and 5 bases, there was a span of 12 bases. Germline V CDR1 and CDR2: PRHDT, FYEKMQ (reference sequence). CDR3 bases: TGTGCCAGCAGCTCCGAAGATCGAGACGAGCAGTACTTC. Its protein is CASSSEDRDEQYF. Together with reference TRBV13 and TRBJ2-7, the CDR3 gives the full variable domain: AAGVIQSPRHLIKEKRETATLKCYPIPRHDTVYWYQQGPGQDPQFLISFYEKMQSDKGSIPDRFSAQQFSDYHSELNMSSLELGDSALYFCASSSEDRDEQYFGPGTRLTVT.

The chain links TRBV4-1 to TRBJ1-5; D uncertain. The CDR3 runs to 16 residues. Germline V gene lookup returns CDR1 MGHRA and CDR2 YSYEKL. V shed 2 bases and J shed 3 bases, with 14 bases lying between them. CDR3 residues: CASSQPPAGDNQPQHF. CDR3 coding DNA: TGCGCCAGCAGCCAACCTCCGGCAGGCGACAATCAGCCCCAGCATTTT.

This clone was seen just once. V and J are TRBV5-1 and TRBJ2-2; TRBD1 matches at 8 bases. J gave up 4 bases and V 4 bases, and 12 bases lay outside the gene matches. Germline V gene data show CDR1 as SGHRS and CDR2 as YFSETQ. CDR3 length: 17 residues. The CDR3 here is CASSLQRGQGGTGELFF. For the CDR3, the DNA is TGCGCCAGCAGCCTGCAACGCGGACAGGGAGGCACCGGGGAGCTGTTTTTT.

The chain combines TRBV25-1 with TRBJ1-2, with D perhaps matching TRBD1 (6 bases). Germline V gene sequence: CDR1 MGHDK, CDR2 SYGVNS. With 1 base removed from V and 6 bases from J, the gap between germline ends came to 15 bases. CDR3 length equals 15 residues. The CDR3 DNA reads as TGTGCCAGCAGTGAATCAGGCAGGGGAATGGATGGCTACACCTTC. The encoded protein is CASSESGRGMDGYTF.

V gene TRBV7-3 combines with J gene TRBJ1-2, with D possibly TRBD1 on 5 matching bases. CDR1 and CDR2 from the germline V gene are SGHTA and FQGTGA. Trimming pared 5 bases from V and 5 bases from J, leaving 12 bases between. The CDR3 sequence is 13 residues long. The CDR3 region has the DNA TGTGCCAGCAGCGTACAGCAGGGTTATGGCTACACCTTC. Its translation: CASSVQQGYGYTF.

The chain is built from TRBV29-1 and TRBJ2-7; 8 nucleotides agree with TRBD1. This CDR3 has 14 amino acids. The V gene end was trimmed by 7 bases and the J gene end by 0 bases; junction bases not matched to a gene: 8. CDR1 is SQVTM and CDR2 is ANQGSEA in the germline V gene. CDR3 in amino acids: CSAQDRGSSYEQYF. The CDR3 coding sequence is TGCAGCGCCCAAGACAGGGGCAGCTCCTACGAGCAGTACTTC.

CDR3 residues: CASSELPFGEYNEQFF. In DNA, the CDR3 is TGTGCCAGCAGTGAATTACCTTTTGGGGAGTACAATGAGCAGTTCTTC. The chain carries TRBV6-1 and TRBJ2-1; D perhaps matches TRBD2 (5 bases). The germline V gene encodes CDR1 MNHNS and CDR2 SASEGT. The V gene lost 2 bases and the J gene lost 4 bases, with 15 bases spanning the gap. CDR3 size: 16 residues.

This chain joins TRBV7-8 and TRBJ2-3; no firm D call. Germline V gene lookup returns CDR1 SGHVS and CDR2 FQNEAQ. The CDR3 covers 12 residues. V was shortened by 3 bases and J by 3 bases, with 4 bases between the two germline ends. For the CDR3, the DNA is TGTGCCAGCAGCTTCTCGACAGATACGCAGTATTTT. As protein: CASSFSTDTQYF. The whole variable domain, remainder taken from reference TRBV7-8 and TRBJ2-3, is GAGVSQSPRYKVAKRGQDVALRCDPISGHVSLFWYQQALGQGPEFLTYFQNEAQLDKSGLPSDRFFAERPEGSVSTLKIQRTQQEDSAVYLCASSFSTDTQYFGPGTRLTVL.

This clone was counted a single time. CDR3 sequence: CASSSLGGSGPYGYTF. The CDR3 bases are TGTGCCAGCAGTTCCCTCGGCGGTAGCGGGCCTTATGGCTACACCTTC. The chain is built from TRBV2 and TRBJ1-2, with D unclear. CDR1 and CDR2 from the germline V gene are SNHLY and FYNNEI. V lost 5 bases and J lost 5, with 21 bases in between. The CDR3 totals 16 residues.